A selection of T cell receptor beta chains follows, all from one sample in a study of blood T cell repertoires in COVID-19. The assay was immunoSEQ multiplex PCR, and TCRdb's table has in-frame clones only and misses some. The table shows fewer than 250,000 clones, with roughly 80% occurring only once. Sequenced material: PBMCs or T cells enriched from blood (not recorded which). These receptor sequences come from a woman aged 40 to 49 who had been exposed to COVID-19. CDR3s include the opening cysteine and the closing phenylalanine or tryptophan. A D gene is named only where the DNA matches it firmly. The size entry is marked missing in some rows and otherwise reads once, few, many or a size class.

j_call clone_size d_call v_call cdr3_aa cdr3_nt
TRBJ1-2 . . TRBV6-5 CATTGGSYGYTF TGTGCCACTACCGGGGGAAGCTATGGCTACACCTTC
TRBJ1-1 . . TRBV2 CASSGQFNTEAFF TGTGCCAGCAGTGGACAGTTTAACACTGAAGCTTTCTTT
TRBJ2-7 . . TRBV11-3 CASSPAPGSYEQYF TGTGCCAGCAGCCCTGCTCCGGGGTCCTACGAGCAGTACTTC
TRBJ2-1 . TRBD2 TRBV9 CASSTLAGGRNEQFF TGTGCCAGCAGCACACTAGCGGGGGGTCGAAATGAGCAGTTCTTC
TRBJ1-2 . TRBD1 TRBV6-5 CASSQDRGHGYTF TGTGCCAGCAGCCAAGACAGGGGCCATGGCTACACCTTC
TRBJ2-7 . TRBD1 TRBV5-1 CASSWGTGGIYEQYF TGCGCCAGCAGCTGGGGGACAGGGGGCATCTACGAGCAGTACTTC
TRBJ1-5 once TRBD1 TRBV24-1 CATSTGGWQPQHF TGTGCCACCAGTACAGGGGGCTGGCAGCCCCAGCATTTT
TRBJ1-2 . TRBD1 TRBV24-1 CATSARTGDNNYGYTF TGTGCCACCAGTGCCCGGACAGGCGACAATAACTATGGCTACACCTTC
TRBJ1-1 . . TRBV2 CASSGAVGVTTEAFF TGTGCCAGCAGTGGGGCAGTCGGGGTAACGACTGAAGCTTTCTTT
TRBJ1-5 . . TRBV5-6 CASSPAGGGSNQPQHF TGTGCCAGCAGCCCGGCGGGAGGGGGTAGCAATCAGCCCCAGCATTTT
TRBJ1-2 . . TRBV4-2 CASSQGEGADYGYTF TGTGCCAGCAGCCAAGGTGAAGGGGCGGACTATGGCTACACCTTC
TRBJ2-3 . TRBD2 TRBV5-4 CASSFVGAGGRITADTQYF TGTGCCAGCAGCTTCGTTGGAGCGGGGGGCCGTATCACAGCAGATACGCAGTATTTT
TRBJ1-2 . TRBD1 TRBV9 CASSAGDRDFYGYTF TGTGCCAGCAGCGCTGGGGACAGGGACTTCTATGGCTACACCTTC
TRBJ2-1 . TRBD2 TRBV5-1 CASSSSGTSGDEQFF TGCGCCAGCAGCTCATCCGGGACTAGCGGGGATGAGCAGTTCTTC
TRBJ2-5 . . TRBV19 CASSIDQGSGWTQYF TGTGCCAGTAGTATAGATCAAGGCTCCGGGTGGACCCAGTACTTC
TRBJ1-5 once . TRBV19 CASRVGQSNQPQHF TGTGCCAGTAGAGTCGGACAGAGCAATCAGCCCCAGCATTTT
TRBJ2-7 . . TRBV9 CASSVSPLPRGPYEQYF TGTGCCAGCAGCGTTAGCCCCCTCCCCAGGGGCCCCTACGAGCAGTACTTC
TRBJ2-7 . TRBD1 TRBV19 CASSSGTGTYEQYF TGTGCCAGTAGTTCCGGGACAGGGACCTACGAGCAGTACTTC
TRBJ1-5 . . TRBV7-8 CASSSQGSGNQPQHF TGTGCCAGCAGCTCACAGGGTAGTGGCAATCAGCCCCAGCATTTT
TRBJ1-2 . TRBD1 TRBV6-5 CASSYSRGGLTF TGTGCCAGCAGTTACTCTAGAGGGGGCTTAACCTTC
TRBJ2-4 . TRBD1 TRBV2 CASSAETGGIKNIQYF TGTGCCAGCAGTGCAGAGACAGGGGGTATCAAAAACATTCAGTACTTC
TRBJ1-4 . . TRBV7-9 CASSSRSGNEKLFF TGTGCCAGCAGCTCTAGGTCGGGGAATGAAAAACTGTTTTTT
TRBJ1-2 . . TRBV3-1/TRBV3-2 CASSHQSSNYGYTF TGTGCCAGCAGCCACCAGTCGTCAAACTATGGCTACACCTTC
TRBJ2-3 . . TRBV2 CASSQQQGETDTQYF TGTGCCAGCAGCCAACAACAGGGTGAGACAGATACGCAGTATTTT
TRBJ2-3 . . TRBV15 CATSRDGYTDTQYF TGTGCCACCAGCAGAGACGGGTACACAGATACGCAGTATTTT
TRBJ1-5 . TRBD1 TRBV2 CASGDSYSNQPQHF TGTGCCAGCGGGGACAGTTATAGCAATCAGCCCCAGCATTTT
TRBJ1-1 . . TRBV11-2 CASSREIGGTEAFF TGTGCCAGCAGCCGCGAGATAGGGGGCACTGAAGCTTTCTTT
TRBJ2-3 . . TRBV19 CASTHRHTDTQYF TGTGCCAGTACCCACCGACACACAGATACGCAGTATTTT
TRBJ2-2 . TRBD1 TRBV4-2 CASRPGQGRAGELFF TGTGCCAGCAGACCCGGACAGGGGAGGGCCGGGGAGCTGTTTTTT
TRBJ1-4 few . TRBV6-1 CASSEGRGLYVKLFF TGTGCCAGCAGTGAGGGCAGGGGCCTCTATGTTAAACTGTTTTTT
TRBJ1-1 . TRBD1 TRBV5-1 CASSKTGTDNTEAFF TGCGCCAGCAGCAAAACCGGGACAGACAACACTGAAGCTTTCTTT
TRBJ1-2 . TRBD1 TRBV7-9 CASSYRQGRANYGYTF TGTGCCAGCAGCTACCGACAGGGAAGAGCTAACTATGGCTACACCTTC
TRBJ2-1 . TRBD2 TRBV23-1 CASSRTHSDTSGGPPYNEQFF TGCGCCAGCAGTCGAACGCACAGCGACACTAGCGGGGGGCCCCCCTACAATGAGCAGTTCTTC
TRBJ2-7 . TRBD2 TRBV4-3 CASSPRLAPVNEQYF TGCGCCAGCAGCCCCCGACTAGCGCCAGTGAACGAGCAGTACTTC